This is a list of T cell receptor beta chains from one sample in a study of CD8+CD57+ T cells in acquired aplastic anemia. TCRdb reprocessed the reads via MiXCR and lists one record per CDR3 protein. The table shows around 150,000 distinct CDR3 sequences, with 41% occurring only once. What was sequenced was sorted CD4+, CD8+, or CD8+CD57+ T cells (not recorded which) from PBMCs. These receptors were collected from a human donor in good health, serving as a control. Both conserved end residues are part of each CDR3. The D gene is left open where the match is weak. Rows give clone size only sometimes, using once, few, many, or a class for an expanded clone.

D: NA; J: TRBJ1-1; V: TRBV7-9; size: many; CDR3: CASSEGRLNTEAFF; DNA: TGTGCCAGCAGCGAGGGACGGCTGAACACTGAAGCTTTCTTT
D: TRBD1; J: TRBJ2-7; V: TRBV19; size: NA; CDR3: CASSITGTGKNEQYF; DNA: TGTGCCAGTAGTATTACCGGGACAGGGAAGAACGAGCAGTACTTC
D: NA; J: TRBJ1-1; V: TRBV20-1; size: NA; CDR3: CSASEGPEAFF; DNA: TGCAGTGCTTCAGAAGGTCCGGAAGCTTTCTTT
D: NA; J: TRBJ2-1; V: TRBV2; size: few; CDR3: CASSDGEQFF; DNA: TGTGCCAGCAGTGATGGTGAGCAGTTCTTC
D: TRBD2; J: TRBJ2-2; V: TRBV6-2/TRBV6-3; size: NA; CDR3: CASSYGLGGRVNTGELFF; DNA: TGTGCCAGCAGTTACGGCCTGGGGGGGAGGGTCAACACCGGGGAGCTGTTTTTT
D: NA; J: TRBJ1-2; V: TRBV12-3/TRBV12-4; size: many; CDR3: CASSSGGLGGYGYTF; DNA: TGTGCCAGCAGTTCTGGGGGCCTGGGAGGATATGGCTACACCTTC
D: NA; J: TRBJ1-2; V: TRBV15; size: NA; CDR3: CATAQGAASGGYTF; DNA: TGTGCCACCGCTCAGGGCGCAGCTTCGGGTGGCTACACCTTC
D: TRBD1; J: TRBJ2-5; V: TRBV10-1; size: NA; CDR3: CASRDRGKQETQYF; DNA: TGCGCCAGCAGGGACAGGGGAAAGCAAGAGACCCAGTACTTC
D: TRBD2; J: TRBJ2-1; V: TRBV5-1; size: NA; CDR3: CASGTSGSSYNEQFF; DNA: TGCGCCAGCGGGACTAGCGGGTCCTCCTACAATGAGCAGTTCTTC
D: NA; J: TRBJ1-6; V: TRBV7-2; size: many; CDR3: CASSPSRNSPLHF; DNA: TGTGCCAGCAGTCCGTCCCGAAATTCACCCCTCCACTTT
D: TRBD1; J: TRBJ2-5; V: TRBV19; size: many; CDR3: CASSYHQTGQETQYF; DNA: TGTGCCAGTAGTTATCACCAGACAGGGCAAGAGACCCAGTACTTC
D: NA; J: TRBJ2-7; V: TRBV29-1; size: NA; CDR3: CSAWGLANEQYF; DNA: TGCAGCGCCTGGGGTCTCGCTAACGAGCAGTACTTC
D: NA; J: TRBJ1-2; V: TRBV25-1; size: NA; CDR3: CASSEYGSAYEGVGGYTF; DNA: TGTGCCAGCAGTGAATACGGCAGTGCGTACGAAGGTGTTGGCGGCTACACCTTC
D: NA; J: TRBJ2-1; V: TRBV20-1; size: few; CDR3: CSARPGDSAQYNEQFF; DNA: TGCAGTGCTAGGCCCGGAGACAGCGCCCAATACAATGAGCAGTTCTTC
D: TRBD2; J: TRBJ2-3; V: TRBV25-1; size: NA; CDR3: CASSLAGQGGYTDTQYF; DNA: TGTGCCAGCAGCTTAGCGGGACAAGGGGGATACACAGATACGCAGTATTTT
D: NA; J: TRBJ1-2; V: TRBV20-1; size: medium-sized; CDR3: CSLTEVYGYTF; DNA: TGCAGTTTGACTGAGGTCTATGGCTACACCTTC
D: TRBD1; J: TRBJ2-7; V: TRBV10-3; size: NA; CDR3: CAINSGQGGNEQYF; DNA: TGTGCCATCAATTCGGGACAGGGGGGAAACGAGCAGTACTTC
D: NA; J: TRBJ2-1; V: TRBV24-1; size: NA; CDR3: CATSTVLSEQFF; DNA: TGTGCCACCAGTACGGTTCTAAGTGAGCAGTTCTTC
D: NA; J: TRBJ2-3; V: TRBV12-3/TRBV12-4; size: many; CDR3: CASSLRTSGTDTQYF; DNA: TGTGCCAGCAGTTTAAGGACTTCCGGCACAGATACGCAGTATTTT
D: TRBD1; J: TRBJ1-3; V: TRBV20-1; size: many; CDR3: CSARASQGVSGNTIYF; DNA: TGCAGTGCTAGAGCCTCACAGGGGGTCTCTGGAAACACCATATATTTT
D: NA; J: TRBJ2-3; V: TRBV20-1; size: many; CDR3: CSLRPLSSTDTQYF; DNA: TGTTCGCTCCGTCCCCTTTCTAGCACAGATACGCAGTATTTT
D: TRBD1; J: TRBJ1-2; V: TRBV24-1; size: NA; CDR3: CATRETGGETSYTF; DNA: TGTGCCACCAGGGAGACAGGGGGTGAGACAAGCTACACCTTC
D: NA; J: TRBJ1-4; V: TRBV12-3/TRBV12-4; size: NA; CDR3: CASRGEKLFF; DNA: TGTGCCAGCAGGGGGGAAAAACTGTTTTTT
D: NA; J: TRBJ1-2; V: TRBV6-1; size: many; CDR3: CASTDYHGYTF; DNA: TGTGCCAGCACAGACTACCATGGCTACACCTTC
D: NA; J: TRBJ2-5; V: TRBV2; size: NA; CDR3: CASSGRRDEQYF; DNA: TGTGCCAGCAGTGGAAGGCGGGATGAGCAGTACTTC
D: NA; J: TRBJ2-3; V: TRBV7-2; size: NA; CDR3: CASVPGHTDTQYF; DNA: TGTGCCAGCGTCCCCGGCCACACAGATACGCAGTATTTT
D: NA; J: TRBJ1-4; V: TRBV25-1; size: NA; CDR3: CASSEWGTNEKLFF; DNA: TGTGCCAGCAGTGAATGGGGCACTAATGAAAAACTGTTTTTT
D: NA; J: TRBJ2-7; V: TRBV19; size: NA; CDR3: CASSMARGATEQYF; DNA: TGTGCCAGTAGTATGGCCCGGGGGGCCACCGAGCAGTACTTC
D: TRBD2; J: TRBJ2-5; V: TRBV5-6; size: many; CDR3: CASSSTSGETQYF; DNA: TGTGCCAGCAGCTCGACTAGCGGTGAGACCCAGTACTTC
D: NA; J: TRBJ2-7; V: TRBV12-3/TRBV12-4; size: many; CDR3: CASSLGPEQYF; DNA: TGTGCCAGCAGTTTAGGTCCCGAGCAGTACTTC
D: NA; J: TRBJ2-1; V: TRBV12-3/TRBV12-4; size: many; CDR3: CASQSRVAVNNEQFF; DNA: TGTGCCAGCCAGAGTAGGGTTGCGGTAAACAATGAGCAGTTCTTC
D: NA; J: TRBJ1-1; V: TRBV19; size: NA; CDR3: CASNGLETEAFF; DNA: TGTGCCAGTAATGGACTGGAGACTGAAGCTTTCTTT
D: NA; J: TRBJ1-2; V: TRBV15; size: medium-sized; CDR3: CATSRIQTDYGYTF; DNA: TGTGCCACCAGCAGGATACAGACAGACTATGGCTACACCTTC
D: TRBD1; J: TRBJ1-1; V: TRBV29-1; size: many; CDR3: CSVASLTGGYPGTFF; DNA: TGCAGCGTTGCCAGTTTGACAGGGGGCTACCCTGGCACTTTCTTT
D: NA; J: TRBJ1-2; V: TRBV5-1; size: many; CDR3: CASSLGRNNYGYTF; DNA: TGCGCCAGCAGCTTGGGACGGAACAACTATGGCTACACCTTC
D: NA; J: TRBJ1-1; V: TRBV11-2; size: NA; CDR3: CASSLDGGLGEAFF; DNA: TGTGCCAGCAGCTTAGATGGGGGGCTTGGTGAAGCTTTCTTT
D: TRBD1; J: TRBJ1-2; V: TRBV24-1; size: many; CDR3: CATSDPGQGDGYTF; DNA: TGTGCCACCAGTGACCCCGGACAGGGAGATGGCTACACCTTC
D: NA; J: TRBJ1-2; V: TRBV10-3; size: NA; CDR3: CATSPFLKGPGYTF; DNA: TGTGCCACCAGTCCTTTCTTGAAAGGGCCCGGCTACACCTTC
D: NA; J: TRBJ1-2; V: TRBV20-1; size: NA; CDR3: CSGVGNGYTF; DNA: TGCAGTGGGGTGGGGAATGGCTACACCTTC
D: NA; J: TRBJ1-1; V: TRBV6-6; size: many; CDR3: CASSSGTRLNTEAFF; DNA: TGTGCCAGCAGTTCGGGGACCCGATTGAACACTGAAGCTTTCTTT
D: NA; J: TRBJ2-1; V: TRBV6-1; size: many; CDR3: CASTLLTSQGEQFF; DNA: TGTGCCAGCACCCTGTTGACTAGTCAGGGTGAGCAGTTCTTC
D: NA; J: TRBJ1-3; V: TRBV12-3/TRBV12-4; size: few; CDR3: CASSLVFPPPSSGNTIYF; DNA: TGTGCCAGCAGTTTAGTTTTTCCACCTCCATCTTCTGGAAACACCATATATTTT